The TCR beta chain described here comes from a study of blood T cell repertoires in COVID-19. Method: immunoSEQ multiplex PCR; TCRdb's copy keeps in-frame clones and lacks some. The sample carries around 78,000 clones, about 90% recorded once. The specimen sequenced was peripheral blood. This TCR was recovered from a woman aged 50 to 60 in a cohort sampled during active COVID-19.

The CDR3 DNA follows: TGTGCCAGCAGTTACGGACAGGAGAACTACGAGCAGTACTTC. This gives the protein CASSYGQENYEQYF. The chain carries TRBV27 and TRBJ2-7; 7 bases agree with TRBD1. Looked up from germline, CDR1 is MNHEY and CDR2 is SMNVEV (reference sequence). J lost 3 bases, V lost 4 bases, and 6 bases had no gene match. This CDR3 comprises 14 residues.